These T cell receptor beta chains were read from a single sample in a study of blood T cell repertoires in COVID-19. TCRdb's copy holds only in-frame clones and misses some; the assay was immunoSEQ multiplex PCR. There are about 210,000 clones in the sample; more than 80% occur only once, and over 1% lies in the top ten. Input material: PBMCs or T cells enriched from blood (not recorded which). Receptors were obtained from a man aged 25-40 years who had recovered from COVID-19. Both conserved end residues are part of each CDR3. The order of the fields is clone size, V gene, D gene, J gene, CDR3 DNA, CDR3 protein. D genes are given only for firm matches. Clone size is shown for a subset of rows, as once, few, many or a class of expanded clone.

once,TRBV5-4,TRBD1,TRBJ1-1,TGTGCCAGCAGCTTGGGACAGGGGTATGGAGTGAACACTGAAGCTTTCTTT,CASSLGQGYGVNTEAFF
once,TRBV19,NA,TRBJ2-7,TGTGCCAGTAGTATAGTTCGGCTAGCGACCTACGAGCAGTACTTC,CASSIVRLATYEQYF
NA,TRBV29-1,NA,TRBJ2-5,TGCAGCGTTGCAACTAACCAAGAGACCCAGTACTTC,CSVATNQETQYF
NA,TRBV6-2/TRBV6-3,NA,TRBJ2-3,TGTGCCAGCAGCTCTCGAACATTCACAGATACGCAGTATTTT,CASSSRTFTDTQYF
NA,TRBV5-1,NA,TRBJ2-7,TGCGCCAGCAGCTTGGAGTATGGTCAGGTTTACGAGCAGTACTTC,CASSLEYGQVYEQYF
few,TRBV4-1,TRBD1,TRBJ2-7,TGCGCCAGCAGCCAAGGGGCCGGGACAGGGGGATACGAGCAGTACTTC,CASSQGAGTGGYEQYF
NA,TRBV27,NA,TRBJ2-7,TGTGCCAGCAGCCTCATAGCGGAGAGGCCCTACGAGCAGTACTTC,CASSLIAERPYEQYF
NA,TRBV6-6,NA,TRBJ2-3,TGTGCCAGCAGTTACGGGGAGGGCACAGATACGCAGTATTTT,CASSYGEGTDTQYF
NA,TRBV7-9,NA,TRBJ1-5,TGTGCCAGCAGCCTAGGACAGTTCAATCAGCCCCAGCATTTT,CASSLGQFNQPQHF
NA,TRBV19,NA,TRBJ1-3,TGTGCCACAGCCGGGACAAACTCTGGAAACACCATATATTTT,CATAGTNSGNTIYF
NA,TRBV29-1,TRBD1,TRBJ2-5,TGCAGCGGGGACCCGCCGGGACAGCAAGAGACCCAGTACTTC,CSGDPPGQQETQYF
NA,TRBV11-2,TRBD2,TRBJ2-7,TGTGCCAGCAGCTTAGGTCCTAGCGGGGGGTACGAGCAGTACTTC,CASSLGPSGGYEQYF
NA,TRBV10-1,TRBD1,TRBJ2-6,TGCGCCAGCAGTGCTGGGACAGGGGTTTCCTCTGGGGCCAACGTCCTGACTTTC,CASSAGTGVSSGANVLTF
NA,TRBV30,NA,TRBJ2-1,TGTGCCTGGAGCCCTCAGCGGTATTTAAATGAGCAGTTCTTC,CAWSPQRYLNEQFF
NA,TRBV5-4,NA,TRBJ2-3,TGTGCCAGCAGCTTATATGGCACAGATACGCAGTATTTT,CASSLYGTDTQYF
NA,TRBV28,TRBD1,TRBJ2-4,TGTGCCAGCTATGGACAGGAACTAGCCAAAAACATTCAGTACTTC,CASYGQELAKNIQYF
NA,TRBV28,TRBD2,TRBJ2-7,TGTGCCAGCAGTTTAGTTCTAGCGGGAGAAATCTTCGAGCAGTACTTC,CASSLVLAGEIFEQYF
NA,TRBV18,TRBD1,TRBJ2-3,TGTGCCAGCTCACCACGGGACAGGGATTCTCCGCAGTATTTT,CASSPRDRDSPQYF
NA,TRBV3-1/TRBV3-2,NA,TRBJ1-1,TGTGCCAGCAGCCGGATAGCTACTGAAGCTTTCTTT,CASSRIATEAFF
NA,TRBV9,TRBD2,TRBJ2-3,TGTGCCAGCAGCGTGACTAGCGGGAGGACAGATACGCAGTATTTT,CASSVTSGRTDTQYF
NA,TRBV4-1,TRBD1,TRBJ1-1,TGCGCCAGCAGCCAAGTAAGGACCCCGGGACAGGCGAACACTGAAGCTTTCTTT,CASSQVRTPGQANTEAFF
NA,TRBV2,NA,TRBJ2-5,TGTGCCAGCAGTGAACCCCTAGTTTCCCAAGAGACCCAGTACTTC,CASSEPLVSQETQYF
NA,TRBV11-2,TRBD1,TRBJ2-7,TGTGCCAGCAGACCTATCCGGGACAGGGCCTACGAGCAGTACTTC,CASRPIRDRAYEQYF
NA,TRBV27,NA,TRBJ1-6,TGTGCCAGCAGTTTTCAGGGGTTGAATTCACCCCTCCACTTT,CASSFQGLNSPLHF
NA,TRBV19,TRBD2,TRBJ2-3,TGTGCCACCGCCTTAGCGGGAGAGACAGATACGCAGTATTTT,CATALAGETDTQYF